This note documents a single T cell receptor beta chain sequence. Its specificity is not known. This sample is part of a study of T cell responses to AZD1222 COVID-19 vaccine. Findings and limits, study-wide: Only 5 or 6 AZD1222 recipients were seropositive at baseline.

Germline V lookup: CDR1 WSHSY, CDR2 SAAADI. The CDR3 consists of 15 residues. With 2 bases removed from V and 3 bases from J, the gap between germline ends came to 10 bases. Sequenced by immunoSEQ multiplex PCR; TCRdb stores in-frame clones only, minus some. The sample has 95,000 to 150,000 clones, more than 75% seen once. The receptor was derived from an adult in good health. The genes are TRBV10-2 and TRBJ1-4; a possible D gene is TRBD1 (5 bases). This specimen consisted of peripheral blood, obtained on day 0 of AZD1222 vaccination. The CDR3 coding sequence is TGCGCCAGCAGTGAGGGAGGGGTGCCTAATGAAAAACTGTTTTTT. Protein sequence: CASSEGGVPNEKLFF.